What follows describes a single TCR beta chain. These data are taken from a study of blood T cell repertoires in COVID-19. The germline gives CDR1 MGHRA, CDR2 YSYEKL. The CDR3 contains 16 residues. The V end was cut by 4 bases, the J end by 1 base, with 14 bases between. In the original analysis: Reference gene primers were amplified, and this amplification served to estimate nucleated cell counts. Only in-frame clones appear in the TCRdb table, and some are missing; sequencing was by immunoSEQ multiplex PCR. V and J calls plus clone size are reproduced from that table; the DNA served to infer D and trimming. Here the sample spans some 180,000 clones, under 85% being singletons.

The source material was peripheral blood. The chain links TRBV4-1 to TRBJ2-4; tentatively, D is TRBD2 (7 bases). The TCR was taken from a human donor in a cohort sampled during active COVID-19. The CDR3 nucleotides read TGCGCCAGCAGCCCATTGGGGAGGGGGGCCAAAAACATTCAGTACTTC. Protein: CASSPLGRGAKNIQYF.